These 32 T cell receptor beta chains originate from one sample sequenced in a study of chemoradiotherapy in HPV16-positive cancers. The data were produced by immunoSEQ multiplex PCR, yet TCRdb's version contains in-frame clones alone and is incomplete. The sample lists approximately 15,000 clones, 65% to 80% seen once, with approximately 9.6% in the top ten. Sampling was carried out from a patient who underwent chemoradiotherapy. The receptors stem from a human donor with HPV-associated anogenital cancer.

The chain couples TRBV25-1 to TRBJ1-2; no clear D gene. The length of the CDR3 is 14 residues. Trimming removed 3 bases from V and 7 bases from J, with 15 bases in between. Germline assignment: CDR1 MGHDK and CDR2 SYGVNS. This chain's CDR3 is CASSDGLPRGGYTF. In nucleotides, the CDR3 is TGTGCCAGCAGTGACGGACTACCTCGGGGTGGCTACACCTTC.

This rearrangement joins TRBV5-8 to TRBJ2-5; TRBD1 agrees at 7 bases. The CDR3 length is 15 residues. Germline loops: CDR1 SGHTS, CDR2 YDEGEE. V dropped 4 bases and J dropped 5; count of bases not matched to a gene: 11. The CDR3 region has the DNA TGTGCCAGCAGCGTACAGGGGATGGGGTGGGAGACCCAGTACTTC. It specifies CASSVQGMGWETQYF.

This clone was recorded only once. The rearrangement uses TRBV27 and TRBJ2-3; 7 bases agree with TRBD2. After removal of 0 bases from V and 6 bases from J, the junction contained 6 bases not matched to a gene. The germline V gene encodes CDR1 MNHEY and CDR2 SMNVEV (reference sequence). The CDR3 is made up of 15 amino acids. CDR3 region: CASSLSPGGIDTQYF. In DNA form, the CDR3 reads TGTGCCAGCAGTTTATCTCCGGGGGGTATCGATACGCAGTATTTT.

This chain links TRBV19 with TRBJ1-6; D is perhaps TRBD1 (5 bases). The V end was cut by 3 bases, the J end by 7 bases, with 10 bases between. CDR1 and CDR2 from the germline V gene are LNHDA and SQIVND (reference sequence). The CDR3 is 14 amino acids. The CDR3 reads CASSMRQRNSPLHF. In nucleotides, the CDR3 is TGTGCCAGTAGTATGCGACAGAGGAATTCACCCCTCCACTTT.

The rearrangement links TRBV7-5 to TRBJ1-2; the table names TRBD1, a call not compared with the DNA. TRBV7-5 counts as a pseudogene. This CDR3 is 14 amino acids long. For the CDR3, the DNA is TGTGCCAGAAGCTACCGGACAGGCCTCTATGGCTACACCTTC. It encodes CARSYRTGLYGYTF.

In regard to this clone: One end of the junction is discordant with germline, which a read error may explain. This sample also contains other DNA sequences that code for the same CDR3. This chain uses TRBV27 with TRBJ2-3, with D possibly being TRBD2 (5 bases). Germline V gives CDR1 MNHEY, CDR2 SMNVEV (reference sequence). The CDR3 is made up of 13 amino acids. CDR3 sequence reads: CASSLVWEDTQYF. The CDR3 DNA sequence: TGTGCTAGCAGTTTAGTTTGGGAGGATACGCAGTATTTT.

The chain recombines TRBV4-3 with TRBJ2-7; D perhaps matches TRBD2 (5 bases). V was trimmed by 0 bases and J by 2 bases, leaving 14 bases between them. This CDR3 contains 16 residues. Germline V gene data show CDR1 as LGHNA and CDR2 as YSLEER. The CDR3: CASSQDTGLDAYEQYF. In DNA, the CDR3 is TGCGCCAGCAGCCAAGATACGGGATTGGATGCCTACGAGCAGTACTTC.

The CDR3 coding sequence is TGTGCCAGCAGCCCACGGGGTTTTACTAATGAAAAACTGTTTTTT. It is translated as CASSPRGFTNEKLFF. V usage is TRBV9 and J usage is TRBJ1-4; D remains unclear. V dropped 4 bases and J dropped 2 bases, with 12 bases sitting between them. CDR1 and CDR2 from the germline V gene are SGDLS and YYNGEE. This CDR3 has 15 residues.

The chain uses TRBV27 and TRBJ2-1; tentative D call: TRBD1 (6 bases). Germline V lookup: CDR1 MNHEY, CDR2 SMNVEV (reference sequence). The CDR3 is made up of 16 amino acids. Trimming took 3 bases from V and 10 from J, leaving 22 bases between them. CDR3: CASSLEISVGAGEQFF. CDR3 in DNA: TGTGCCAGCAGTTTGGAAATCTCAGTGGGGGCCGGGGAGCAGTTCTTC.

The chain couples TRBV27 to TRBJ2-5; 13 bases are shared with TRBD2. Germline V CDR1 and CDR2: MNHEY, SMNVEV (reference sequence). The CDR3 consists of 15 residues. V lost 5 bases, J lost 5 bases, and 5 bases stayed unmatched. The CDR3 reads CASSTSGGAFETQYF. CDR3 DNA sequence: TGTGCCAGCAGTACTAGCGGGGGGGCGTTTGAGACCCAGTACTTC.

This chain uses TRBV5-6 with TRBJ1-1, with a weak D call TRBD1 (6 bases). The V end lost 2 bases, the J end lost 8 bases, and 19 bases lay between the germline ends. The CDR3 consists of 15 residues. Germline CDR1 SGHDT, CDR2 YYEEEE. CDR3 DNA: TGTGCCAGCAGCTTACTCCATCAGGGGAATTTGGAAGCTTTCTTT. This gives the protein CASSLLHQGNLEAFF. The complete variable domain, with remaining parts taken from reference TRBV5-6 and TRBJ1-1, reads DAGVTQSPTHLIKTRGQQVTLRCSPKSGHDTVSWYQQALGQGPQFIFQYYEEEERQRGNFPDRFSGHQFPNYSSELNVNALLLGDSALYLCASSLLHQGNLEAFFGQGTRLTVV.

This clone appeared once. The J gene is TRBJ1-4, the V gene TRBV30, with D hard to call. Between the trimmed V and J ends, which lost 3 bases and 7 bases, there was a span of 3 bases. CDR1 and CDR2 from the germline V gene are GTSNPN and SVGIG (reference sequence). The CDR3 spans 10 residues. The CDR3 loop reads CAWSSEKLFF. CDR3 sequence (DNA): TGTGCCTGGAGCAGTGAAAAACTGTTTTTT.

The chain couples TRBV30 to TRBJ1-2; 8 bases match TRBD1. CDR3 size: 15 residues. Trimming removed 6 bases from V and 8 bases from J; junction bases left unmatched: 17. Germline V gene sequence: CDR1 GTSNPN, CDR2 SVGIG (reference sequence). The CDR3 sequence: CACRHGRQGKRGYTF. DNA of the CDR3: TGTGCCTGTCGTCATGGTCGACAGGGGAAAAGGGGCTACACCTTC.

The genes are TRBV9 and TRBJ1-5; D not resolved. The V gene's germline CDR1 is SGDLS and CDR2 YYNGEE. The CDR3 covers 19 residues. V was cut by 2 bases and J by 1 base, with 22 bases left in between. CDR3 sequence reads: CASSVGIKGPHRSNQPQHF. CDR3 coding DNA: TGTGCCAGCAGCGTTGGTATAAAGGGCCCTCATCGGAGCAATCAGCCCCAGCATTTT.

As regards this clone: One end of the junction varies from germline; a read error may be responsible. This chain links TRBV7-7 with TRBJ1-6; D is perhaps TRBD1 (5 bases). The CDR3 loop spans 14 amino acids. CDR1 is SSHAT and CDR2 is FNYEAQ in the germline V gene (reference sequence). The CDR3 reads CASSLGRANSPLHF. CDR3 coding DNA: TGTGCTAGCAGCCTGGGACGGGCTAATTCACCCCTCCACTTT.

The chain recombines TRBV7-9 with TRBJ2-5; 12 bases map to TRBD1. V gave up 5 bases and J gave up 0 bases; unmatched junction bases: 10. Germline assignment: CDR1 SEHNR and CDR2 FQNEAQ (reference sequence). The CDR3 is made up of 18 amino acids. CDR3 DNA: TGTGCCAGCAGCCCAGGGACAGGGGGCATCTCCTACCAAGAGACCCAGTACTTC. Protein product: CASSPGTGGISYQETQYF.

The J gene is TRBJ2-7, the V gene TRBV29-1; D is perhaps TRBD2 (6 bases). The germline V and J ends were trimmed by 7 bases and 3 bases, with 19 bases remaining between them. CDR1 SQVTM and CDR2 ANQGSEA come from the germline V gene. The CDR3 runs to 14 residues. The CDR3 nucleotides read TGCAGCGAGAGGGACCGCACTAGCTTCTACGAGCAGTACTTC. This translates into CSERDRTSFYEQYF.

This clone was found a few times. This chain connects TRBV6-1 to TRBJ1-2, with 7 bases that match TRBD1. Germline CDR1 reads MNHNS; CDR2 reads SASEGT. V dropped 11 bases and J dropped 0; count of bases not matched to a gene: 12. The CDR3 has 15 residues. The CDR3 loop is CASTQTGLANYGYTF. The CDR3 DNA is TGTGCCTCCACCCAGACAGGGCTTGCTAACTATGGCTACACCTTC.

This clone was observed once. The chain couples TRBV4-2 to TRBJ2-7, with D uncertain. In germline, CDR1 is LGHNA, CDR2 YNFKEQ. V was cut by 1 base and J by 6 bases, with 19 bases left in between. The length of the CDR3 is 16 residues. This CDR3 is CASSQGRGDPLGEQYF. In DNA, the CDR3 is TGTGCCAGCAGCCAAGGGCGCGGCGACCCGCTCGGCGAGCAGTACTTC.

The gene calls are TRBV19 and TRBJ1-5, with D hard to call. Germline V CDR1 and CDR2: LNHDA, SQIVND (reference sequence). The V end lost 3 bases, the J end lost 0 bases, and 6 bases lay between the germline ends. The CDR3 runs 14 residues. CDR3 DNA: TGTGCCAGTAGTATCGCCGTTAGCAATCAGCCCCAGCATTTT. Amino acid sequence: CASSIAVSNQPQHF.

The rearrangement uses TRBV4-1 and TRBJ2-2; no clear D. The ends were cut back, 1 base at V and 6 bases at J, with 15 bases in the middle. Germline assignment: CDR1 MGHRA and CDR2 YSYEKL. There are 16 residues in the CDR3. The CDR3 sequence is CASSQAGSPYAGELFF. DNA of the CDR3: TGCGCCAGCAGCCAAGCTGGCAGTCCCTACGCCGGGGAGCTGTTTTTT.

The CDR3 DNA reads TGTGCCAGTAGTATAAACCCTATCGGGGCCGTCTACAATGAGCAGTTCTTC. Its protein is CASSINPIGAVYNEQFF. The chain couples TRBV19 to TRBJ2-1, with D possibly called TRBD1 or TRBD2 (5 bases each). The V gene's germline CDR1 is LNHDA and CDR2 SQIVND (reference sequence). The CDR3 runs to 17 residues. Between the trimmed V and J ends, which lost 2 bases and 3 bases, there was a span of 17 bases.

The chain is built from TRBV6-5 and TRBJ1-2; TRBD1 agrees at 11 bases. The CDR3 runs 14 residues. The V and J ends lost 5 bases and 7 bases, in that order; junction bases with no gene match: 6. The germline gives CDR1 MNHEY, CDR2 SVGAGI. CDR3 sequence (DNA): TGTGCCAGCAGTAATGGACAGGGGGCCGGTGGCTACACCTTC. Translated, it gives CASSNGQGAGGYTF.

This chain joins TRBV27 and TRBJ1-2; 9 bases map to TRBD1. The CDR3 consists of 17 residues. CDR1 and CDR2 from the germline V gene are MNHEY and SMNVEV (reference sequence). Unmatched junction bases numbered 15, after V lost 6 bases and J lost 4 bases. The CDR3, as DNA: TGTGCCAGCAGCGCCGCAAACCGGGACAGGGTTACCTATGGCTACACCTTC. This encodes CASSAANRDRVTYGYTF.

The V gene is TRBV4-1, the J gene TRBJ1-2; unclear D gene. The germline V and J ends were trimmed by 0 bases and 8 bases, with 10 bases remaining between them. The CDR3 extends over 13 amino acids. Germline CDR1 reads MGHRA; CDR2 reads YSYEKL. CDR3 amino acids: CASSQDSVRGYTF. In DNA form, the CDR3 reads TGCGCCAGCAGCCAAGATTCCGTTAGGGGCTACACCTTC.

The chain employs TRBV2 and TRBJ2-5; D is unresolved. Trimming removed 5 bases from V and 4 bases from J, with 8 bases in between. Germline CDR1 SNHLY, CDR2 FYNNEI. There are 12 residues in the CDR3. CDR3 DNA sequence: TGTGCCAGCAGTCAGATTAGAGAGACCCAGTACTTC. The encoded protein is CASSQIRETQYF.

V is TRBV5-1 and J is TRBJ2-1, with 10 bases aligning to TRBD2. In germline, CDR1 is SGHRS, CDR2 YFSETQ. The CDR3 consists of 15 residues. Unmatched junction bases numbered 9, after V lost 2 bases and J lost 10 bases. CDR3 amino acids: CASSLAASGGEEQFF. DNA of the CDR3: TGCGCCAGCAGCTTAGCTGCTAGCGGGGGTGAGGAGCAGTTCTTC.

J is TRBJ2-7 and V is TRBV5-1; D is unresolved. Germline V lookup: CDR1 SGHRS, CDR2 YFSETQ. The CDR3 extends over 11 amino acids. V was shortened by 6 bases and J by 7 bases, with 11 bases between the two germline ends. The CDR3 DNA is TGCGCCAGCACCCTGTCTGGTGAGCAGTACTTC. This encodes CASTLSGEQYF.

This clone was counted only a few times. The rearrangement uses TRBV7-3 and TRBJ2-3; 7 bases agree with TRBD1. The CDR3 is 15 amino acids. CDR1 and CDR2 (germline): SGHTA, FQGTGA. V was clipped by 5 bases and J by 0 bases; unmatched bases: 5. Here the CDR3 reads CASSAGTVSTDTQYF. CDR3 nucleotides: TGTGCCAGCAGCGCCGGGACAGTTAGCACAGATACGCAGTATTTT.

This chain connects TRBV6-5 to TRBJ1-6, with TRBD1 identical over 7 bases. CDR3 length: 16 amino acids. The V segment lost 4 bases and the J segment 7 bases; nucleotides outside the gene matches: 10. Germline CDR1 MNHEY, CDR2 SVGAGI. This CDR3 reads CASSFGTDSRNSPLHF. DNA for the CDR3: TGTGCCAGCAGTTTCGGGACAGACTCGCGGAATTCACCCCTCCACTTT.

The table lists this clone with a count of one. CDR3: CASSLYMNTEAFF. In nucleotides, the CDR3 is TGTGCCAGCAGCTTGTACATGAACACTGAAGCTTTCTTT. The chain joins TRBV11-3 to TRBJ1-1, with D uncertain. Germline CDR1 is SGHNT and CDR2 is YENEEA. This CDR3 has 13 amino acids. V was clipped by 3 bases and J by 0 bases, with 5 bases between them. Variable domain in full (rest from reference TRBV11-3 and TRBJ1-1): EAGVVQSPRYKIIEKKQPVAFWCNPISGHNTLYWYLQNLGQGPELLIRYENEEAVDDSQLPKDRFSAERLKGVDSTLKIQPAELGDSAVYLCASSLYMNTEAFFGQGTRLTVV.

The chain carries TRBV30 and TRBJ1-1; D remains ambiguous. There are 15 residues in the CDR3. CDR1 GTSNPN and CDR2 SVGIG come from the germline V gene (reference sequence). Trimming stripped 0 bases from V and 0 bases from J, with 11 bases between. CDR3 region: CAWSVRFRLNTEAFF. For the CDR3, the DNA is TGTGCCTGGAGTGTACGGTTCAGGCTGAACACTGAAGCTTTCTTT.